Below are 4 T cell receptor beta chains sequenced from a single sample in a study of lymphopenia after photon versus proton radiotherapy. TCRdb's copy holds only in-frame clones and misses some; the assay was immunoSEQ multiplex PCR. The table shows approximately 170,000 clones, with approximately 86% occurring only once. The specimen comprised peripheral blood, sampled from a patient treated with photon-based radiotherapy. These receptor sequences come from a man aged 50-59 years with gastric cancer.

Only a few counts were recorded for this clone. J is TRBJ2-5 and V is TRBV7-2; D not certain. In germline, CDR1 is SGHTA, CDR2 FQGNSA. Between the trimmed V and J ends, which lost 5 bases and 1 base, there was a span of 5 bases. This CDR3 is 12 amino acids long. CDR3 DNA: TGTGCCAGCAGCAACATCCAAGAGACCCAGTACTTC. Its protein is CASSNIQETQYF.

This clone turned up a few times. This chain joins TRBV2 and TRBJ2-1, with TRBD2 matching over 9 bases. The germline V gene encodes CDR1 SNHLY and CDR2 FYNNEI. The CDR3 length is 15 residues. V trimming: 6 bases; J trimming: 2 bases; junction bases outside the gene matches: 5. CDR3 in DNA: TGTGCCAGCAGGCTGACTAGCGGCCCCTACAATGAGCAGTTCTTC. It is translated as CASRLTSGPYNEQFF.

V is TRBV9 and J is TRBJ1-2, with D possibly being TRBD1 (6 bases). V lost 0 bases, J lost 4 bases, and 13 bases lay in between. This CDR3 has 15 amino acids. Germline loops: CDR1 SGDLS, CDR2 YYNGEE. Written as DNA, the CDR3 is TGTGCCAGCAGCGTAGGGAACAGGGAGGGCTATGGCTACACCTTC. Its translation: CASSVGNREGYGYTF. Full variable domain (remainder filled in from reference TRBV9 and TRBJ1-2): DSGVTQTPKHLITATGQRVTLRCSPRSGDLSVYWYQQSLDQGLQFLIQYYNGEERAKGNILERFSAQQFPDLHSELNLSSLELGDSALYFCASSVGNREGYGYTFGSGTRLTVV.

J is TRBJ2-4 and V is TRBV4-2; D possibly uses TRBD1 or TRBD2 (7 bases each). Trimming cost V 4 bases and J 3 bases, with 16 bases left between them. Germline V gene lookup returns CDR1 LGHNA and CDR2 YNFKEQ. CDR3 length equals 16 residues. CDR3 in amino acids: CASSPQGEGDKNIQYF. CDR3 bases: TGTGCCAGCAGCCCCCAGGGGGAGGGGGACAAAAACATTCAGTACTTC.